A selection of T cell receptor beta chains follows, all from one sample in a study of cytomegalovirus exposure and HLA in healthy donors. The table came from immunoSEQ multiplex PCR; TCRdb's copy has only in-frame clones and leaves some out. The data hold 70,000 to 95,000 clones, with more than 75% observed a single time. The sample consisted of PBMCs. These receptors were taken from a man aged 18 to 30 in good health and CMV-seronegative. Both conserved end residues are part of each CDR3. The D gene is left open where the match is weak. Where a row states a size, it is once, few, many or the class of an expanded clone; other rows omit it.

clone size	V gene	J gene	D gene	CDR3 DNA	CDR3 protein
.	TRBV5-1	TRBJ2-1	TRBD2	TGCGCCAGCAAGGGACTAGCGGGGGCCCCTCTACACAATGAGCAGTTCTTC	CASKGLAGAPLHNEQFF
.	TRBV30	TRBJ1-5	TRBD1	TGTGCCTGGACGGAGGGGGCCGGCAATCAGCCCCAGCATTTT	CAWTEGAGNQPQHF
.	TRBV6-4	TRBJ2-1	TRBD1	TGTGCCAGCAGTGACAGACAGGGGGCCTACAATGAGCAGTTCTTC	CASSDRQGAYNEQFF
.	TRBV20-1	TRBJ2-1	.	TGCAGCCCCCGGTTCGACAATGAGCAGTTCTTC	CSPRFDNEQFF
once	TRBV28	TRBJ1-1	.	TGTGCCAGCATCTTAGGGGTCCGGGGGGTGGAAACTGAAGCTTTCTTT	CASILGVRGVETEAFF
.	TRBV19	TRBJ2-2	TRBD1	TGTGCCAGTAGTATAGGGACAGGGGGTCCGGGTTTGGTATCCGGGGAGCTGTTTTTT	CASSIGTGGPGLVSGELFF
.	TRBV7-2	TRBJ2-7	TRBD1	TGTGCCAGCAGCCCATGGGACAGGGGTAACGAGCAGTACTTC	CASSPWDRGNEQYF
.	TRBV5-4	TRBJ2-2	TRBD2	TGTGCCAGCAGCCCTCAACTAGCGGGGGGGAACACCGGGGAGCTGTTTTTT	CASSPQLAGGNTGELFF
.	TRBV7-2	TRBJ2-7	TRBD2	TGTGCCAGCAGCTTAGGACTTAGCGGGGGGGCAGGGCAGTACTTC	CASSLGLSGGAGQYF
.	TRBV27	TRBJ2-2	TRBD1	TGTGCCAGCAGTCGATCCCCGACAGGGGGCAACACCGGGGAGCTGTTTTTT	CASSRSPTGGNTGELFF
.	TRBV29-1	TRBJ1-5	TRBD1	TGCAGCGTTCGGGGACAGCCCAATCAGCCCCAGCATTTT	CSVRGQPNQPQHF
.	TRBV4-1	TRBJ1-2	.	TGCGCCAGCACCTCGCCGGGTAACTATGGCTACACCTTC	CASTSPGNYGYTF
.	TRBV9	TRBJ1-1	.	TGTGCCAGCAGCGACAAGACAGGTGAAGCTTTCTTT	CASSDKTGEAFF
.	TRBV5-1	TRBJ2-6	TRBD1	TGCGCCAGCAGCTTGTATCCGGGACAGGCGACCTCTGGGGCCAACGTCCTGACTTTC	CASSLYPGQATSGANVLTF